These 27 T cell receptor beta chains were all obtained from the same sample, sequenced in a study of blood T cell repertoires in COVID-19. Sequencing was performed with immunoSEQ multiplex PCR; in TCRdb, only in-frame clones are kept and a portion is missing. In the table there are almost 200,000 clones, 80% to 90% of which are singletons. Sequenced input: peripheral blood. Receptor source: a woman in her 70s with acute or convalescent COVID-19.

Points on this clone: Additional DNA sequences in this sample encode the identical CDR3. The V and J genes are TRBV5-1 and TRBJ1-4; 9 positions agree with TRBD1. The CDR3 spans 15 residues. V lost 4 bases and J lost 3; bases outside the gene matches: 4. CDR1 is SGHRS and CDR2 is YFSETQ in the germline V gene. The chain's CDR3 is CASSARQGANEKLFF. The CDR3, as DNA: TGCGCCAGCAGCGCTAGACAGGGGGCTAATGAAAAACTGTTTTTT. The entire variable domain, with the rest obtained from reference TRBV5-1 and TRBJ1-4, is as follows: KAGVTQTPRYLIKTRGQQVTLSCSPISGHRSVSWYQQTPGQGLQFLFEYFSETQRNKGNFPGRFSGRQFSNSRSEMNVSTLELGDSALYLCASSARQGANEKLFFGSGTQLSVL.

This chain joins TRBV7-2 and TRBJ2-7; D gene unclear. This CDR3 is 13 amino acids long. CDR1 and CDR2 from the germline V gene are SGHTA and FQGNSA. V was pared by 5 bases and J by 3 bases, with 11 bases between. CDR3 sequence (DNA): TGTGCCAGCAGCGAAGCCCTCTACTACGAGCAGTACTTC. Translating gives CASSEALYYEQYF. Full variable domain (missing parts from reference TRBV7-2 and TRBJ2-7): GAGVSQSPSNKVTEKGKDVELRCDPISGHTALYWYRQSLGQGLEFLIYFQGNSAPDKSGLPSDRFSAERTGGSVSTLTIQRTQQEDSAVYLCASSEALYYEQYFGPGTRLTVT.

This chain links TRBV4-3 with TRBJ1-6, with D hard to call. CDR3 length equals 17 residues. Germline CDR1 reads LGHNA; CDR2 reads YSLEER. Deletions cut 0 bases from V and 4 bases from J, with 13 bases between. The CDR3 region is CASSQDKRTGYNSPLHF. The DNA for the CDR3 is TGCGCCAGCAGCCAAGATAAAAGGACTGGTTATAATTCACCCCTCCACTTT.

This chain uses TRBV27 with TRBJ2-7, with 11 bases matching TRBD2. Germline CDR1 is MNHEY and CDR2 is SMNVEV (reference sequence). There are 14 residues in the CDR3. Trimming took 5 bases from V and 5 from J; bases not matched to a gene: 5. CDR3 protein: CASSVLAGVNEQYF. As DNA, the CDR3 is TGTGCCAGCAGTGTACTAGCGGGAGTTAACGAGCAGTACTTC.

The rearrangement joins TRBV7-2 to TRBJ2-1; D ambiguous. The germline V and J ends were trimmed by 3 bases and 3 bases, with 3 bases remaining between them. The CDR3 has 12 residues. Germline values: CDR1 SGHTA, CDR2 FQGNSA. In DNA form, the CDR3 reads TGTGCCAGCAGCTTTCTCTACAATGAGCAGTTCTTC. Its translation: CASSFLYNEQFF.

The V and J genes are TRBV10-2 and TRBJ2-7, with 7 nucleotides matching TRBD2. V shed 6 bases and J 4 bases; nucleotides not matched to a gene: 9. The CDR3 length is 14 residues. Germline V lookup: CDR1 WSHSY, CDR2 SAAADI. The CDR3 loop reads CASSSGGRGYEQYF. The CDR3 DNA sequence: TGCGCCAGCAGCAGCGGCGGGAGAGGGTACGAGCAGTACTTC.

This chain links TRBV6-2 or TRBV6-3 with TRBJ2-2; 7 nucleotides align to TRBD2. Trimming took 2 bases from V and 3 from J; bases not matched to a gene: 6. CDR1 and CDR2 (germline): MNHEY, SVGEGT. The CDR3 contains 16 residues. The CDR3 reads CASSYTRGGYTGELFF. CDR3 DNA sequence: TGTGCCAGCAGTTACACCCGGGGAGGGTACACCGGGGAGCTGTTTTTT.

The chain joins TRBV24-1 to TRBJ1-5; no clear D gene. Germline V lookup: CDR1 KGHDR, CDR2 SFDVKD. The length of the CDR3 is 14 residues. Between the trimmed V and J ends, which lost 5 bases and 1 base, there was a span of 8 bases. The CDR3 sequence is CATSARGSNQPQHF. The CDR3 coding sequence is TGTGCCACCAGTGCACGGGGAAGCAATCAGCCCCAGCATTTT.

This chain connects TRBV11-3 to TRBJ2-2, with TRBD2 identical over 10 bases. V was clipped by 1 base and J by 6 bases; unmatched bases: 8. Germline V gives CDR1 SGHNT, CDR2 YENEEA. This CDR3 region has 17 residues. The CDR3 nucleotides are TGTGCCAGCAGCTTAGGACCTGGACTAGCGGCTCCCGGGGAGCTGTTTTTT. Protein product: CASSLGPGLAAPGELFF.

The gene calls are TRBV19 and TRBJ1-2, with D tentatively TRBD1 (5 bases). V lost 1 base to trimming and J lost 8 bases, with 11 bases between them. CDR1 is LNHDA, CDR2 SQIVND, per germline (reference sequence). The CDR3 runs 13 residues. The CDR3 spells CASSIVQGGGYTF. The CDR3 nucleotides read TGTGCCAGTAGTATAGTCCAGGGAGGAGGCTACACCTTC.

J is TRBJ1-2 and V is TRBV6-5; D gene uncertain. Per germline, CDR1 MNHEY and CDR2 SVGAGI. The CDR3 is 14 amino acids. Deletions cut 5 bases from V and 5 bases from J, with 15 bases between. The CDR3 coding sequence is TGTGCCAGCAGTCCTCGGGGAGGCGGGTATGGCTACACCTTC. Translation: CASSPRGGGYGYTF.

The chain recombines TRBV19 with TRBJ2-2; 10 bases are a match to TRBD1. Per germline, CDR1 LNHDA and CDR2 SQIVND (reference sequence). J was trimmed by 4 bases and V by 9 bases; bases with no gene match: 2. The CDR3 has 13 amino acids. In nucleotides, the CDR3 is TGTGCCAGCCGGGACAGGGGCACCGGGGAGCTGTTTTTT. Translated, it gives CASRDRGTGELFF.

The gene calls are TRBV27 and TRBJ2-6; 7 bases are a match to TRBD1. With 2 bases clipped from V and 5 bases from J, the junction kept 3 bases outside the gene matches. Germline V gene sequence: CDR1 MNHEY, CDR2 SMNVEV (reference sequence). The CDR3 contains 15 residues. CDR3 sequence reads: CASSLRQGRANVLTF. The CDR3 nucleotides are TGTGCCAGCAGTTTACGACAGGGTAGGGCCAACGTCCTGACTTTC.

As DNA, the CDR3 is TGTGCCAGCTCCCCCAACAGGGGCTGGCGTGCGGAGACCCAGTACTTC. Its translation is CASSPNRGWRAETQYF. The chain couples TRBV18 to TRBJ2-5; 7 bases fit TRBD1. Germline trimming cut 6 bases from V and 5 bases from J; bases unmatched to any gene: 15. The CDR3 is made up of 16 amino acids. Germline lookup yields CDR1 KGHSH and CDR2 LQKENI.

V and J are TRBV7-9 and TRBJ1-5, with 7 bases matching TRBD1. Trimming cost V 5 bases and J 3 bases; bases outside gene matches: 7. Germline V CDR1 and CDR2: SEHNR, FQNEAQ (reference sequence). The CDR3 has 15 residues. CDR3 nucleotide sequence: TGTGCCAGCAGCCGGGGGACAGCCTACAATCAGCCCCAGCATTTT. Protein: CASSRGTAYNQPQHF. The whole variable domain, filled in from reference TRBV7-9 and TRBJ1-5, reads DTGVSQNPRHKITKRGQNVTFRCDPISEHNRLYWYRQTLGQGPEFLTYFQNEAQLEKSRLLSDRFSAERPKGSFSTLEIQRTEQGDSAMYLCASSRGTAYNQPQHFGDGTRLSIL.

The J gene is TRBJ2-1, the V gene TRBV5-1; 8 bases align to TRBD1. The CDR3 is 14 amino acids. Trimming took 1 base from V and 6 from J; bases not matched to a gene: 3. The germline V gene encodes CDR1 SGHRS and CDR2 YFSETQ. CDR3 sequence: CASSLQGARNEQFF. CDR3 nucleotides: TGCGCCAGCAGCTTGCAGGGGGCCCGCAATGAGCAGTTCTTC.

This sequence joins TRBV27 and TRBJ1-5; 9 bases align to TRBD1. CDR1 and CDR2 from the germline V gene are MNHEY and SMNVEV (reference sequence). The length of the CDR3 is 16 residues. V lost 5 bases, J lost 5 bases, and 10 bases stayed unmatched. CDR3 in amino acids: CASSLQGADFDQPQHF. CDR3 DNA sequence: TGTGCCAGCAGTCTACAGGGGGCTGATTTTGATCAGCCCCAGCATTTT.

This chain joins TRBV15 and TRBJ2-7; TRBD1 aligns across 8 bases. The CDR3 runs to 15 residues. The trim removed 5 bases at V and 7 bases at J, leaving 13 bases unmatched. The germline CDR1 and CDR2 sequences are LNHNV and YYDKDF (reference sequence). The CDR3 sequence is CATSRSGTGIREQYF. In nucleotides, the CDR3 is TGTGCCACCAGCCGATCCGGGACAGGCATTAGAGAGCAGTACTTC.

The chain carries TRBV14 and TRBJ2-3; D not certain. Trimming removed 4 bases from V and 0 bases from J, with 8 bases in between. Germline CDR1 is SGHDN and CDR2 is FVKESK. This CDR3 contains 14 residues. The CDR3 nucleotides are TGTGCCAGCAGCCTTCGACTGAGCACAGATACGCAGTATTTT. This gives the protein CASSLRLSTDTQYF.

The V call is TRBV6-4, the J call TRBJ2-1; TRBD1 aligns across 9 bases. The V gene end was trimmed by 1 base and the J gene end by 13 bases; junction bases not matched to a gene: 5. There are 13 residues in the CDR3. Germline V CDR1 and CDR2: MRHNA, SNTAGT. CDR3 DNA: TGTGCCAGCAGTGACTACCCGGGACAGGGTCAGTTCTTC. This codes for CASSDYPGQGQFF.

This clone was detected only a few times. The CDR3 DNA sequence: TGTGCCAGCAGTTACGAACAGCCCAATCAGCCCCAGCATTTT. This gives the protein CASSYEQPNQPQHF. The chain links TRBV6-6 to TRBJ1-5, with D uncertain. V lost 2 bases, J lost 3 bases, and 8 bases lay in between. In germline, CDR1 is MNHNY, CDR2 SVGAGI (reference sequence). The CDR3 extends over 14 amino acids.

This clone appeared once. This chain uses TRBV5-1 with TRBJ2-1, with D possibly matching TRBD2 (6 bases). Germline CDR1 reads SGHRS; CDR2 reads YFSETQ. V lost 5 bases and J 2 bases, leaving 14 bases between the germline ends. This CDR3 is built from 15 residues. CDR3: CASREGSRPYNEQFF. CDR3 nucleotides: TGCGCCAGCAGGGAGGGGAGCAGACCCTACAATGAGCAGTTCTTC. Drawing the rest from reference TRBV5-1 and TRBJ2-1, the complete variable domain is KAGVTQTPRYLIKTRGQQVTLSCSPISGHRSVSWYQQTPGQGLQFLFEYFSETQRNKGNFPGRFSGRQFSNSRSEMNVSTLELGDSALYLCASREGSRPYNEQFFGPGTRLTVL.

V usage is TRBV5-1 and J usage is TRBJ2-5, with TRBD1 as a possible D gene (6 bases). Germline V gene data show CDR1 as SGHRS and CDR2 as YFSETQ. This CDR3 is 16 amino acids long. The V gene lost 4 bases and the J gene lost 5 bases, with 21 bases spanning the gap. CDR3 sequence reads: CASSLVVVGAGETQYF. As DNA, the CDR3 is TGCGCCAGCAGCCTGGTGGTGGTGGGGGCTGGGGAGACCCAGTACTTC.

The rearrangement uses TRBV10-3 and TRBJ1-1; D is unresolved. V shed 4 bases and J shed 1 base, with 7 bases lying between them. From germline, CDR1 is ENHRY and CDR2 SYGVKD. The CDR3 totals 13 residues. The DNA for the CDR3 is TGTGCCATCAGTGCGGGAGCGAACACTGAAGCTTTCTTT. Translating it yields CAISAGANTEAFF.

The J gene is TRBJ1-2, the V gene TRBV6-2 or TRBV6-3; D gene unclear. Trimming removed 4 bases at V and 5 bases at J, with 5 bases between. Germline-derived CDR1 and CDR2 are MNHEY and SVGEGT. The CDR3 is 11 amino acids. CDR3 loop: CASSFVYGYTF. The CDR3 DNA reads as TGTGCCAGCAGTTTCGTATATGGCTACACCTTC.

The chain carries TRBV19 and TRBJ2-1, with D possibly matching TRBD1 (6 bases). The CDR3 has 14 amino acids. The germline V gene encodes CDR1 LNHDA and CDR2 SQIVND (reference sequence). V lost 2 bases, J lost 10 bases, and 15 bases lay in between. The CDR3 DNA sequence: TGTGCCAGTAGTATATCCGGACTGACAGGCGAGCAGTTCTTC. It yields the protein CASSISGLTGEQFF.

The genes are TRBV7-3 and TRBJ2-3; D not certain. The CDR3 length is 12 residues. CDR1 is SGHTA, CDR2 FQGTGA, per germline. Trimming took off 4 bases at V and 0 bases at J, with 2 bases between the two ends. The CDR3 spells CASSSSTDTQYF. The CDR3 DNA is TGTGCCAGCAGCTCGAGCACAGATACGCAGTATTTT.